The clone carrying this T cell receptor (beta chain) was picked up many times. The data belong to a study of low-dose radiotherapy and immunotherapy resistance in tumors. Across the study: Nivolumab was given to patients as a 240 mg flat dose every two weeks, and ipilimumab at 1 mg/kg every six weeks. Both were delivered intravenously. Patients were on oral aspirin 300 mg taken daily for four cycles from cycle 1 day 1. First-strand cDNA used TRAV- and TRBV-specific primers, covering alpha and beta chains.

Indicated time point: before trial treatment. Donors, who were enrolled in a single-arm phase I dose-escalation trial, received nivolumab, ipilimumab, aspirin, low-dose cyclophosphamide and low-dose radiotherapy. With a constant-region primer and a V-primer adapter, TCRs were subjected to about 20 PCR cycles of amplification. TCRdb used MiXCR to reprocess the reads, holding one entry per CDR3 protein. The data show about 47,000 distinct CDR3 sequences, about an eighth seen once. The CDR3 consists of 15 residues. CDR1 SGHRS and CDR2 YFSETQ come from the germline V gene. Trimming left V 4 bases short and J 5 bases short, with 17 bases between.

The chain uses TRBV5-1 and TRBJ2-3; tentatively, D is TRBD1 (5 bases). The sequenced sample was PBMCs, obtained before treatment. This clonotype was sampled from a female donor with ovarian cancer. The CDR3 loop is CASSPQGLQGDTQYF. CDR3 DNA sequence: TGCGCCAGCAGCCCCCAAGGGCTCCAGGGAGATACGCAGTATTTT.